The rows below give T cell receptor beta chains drawn from one sample of a study of blood T cell repertoires in COVID-19. Generated by immunoSEQ multiplex PCR, the TCRdb table keeps only in-frame clones and is missing some. The sample includes about 220,000 clones, roughly 80% of them seen just once. Sequenced: peripheral blood. Source of these receptors: a man under 40 with active or convalescent COVID-19. The CDR3 runs from the conserved cysteine through the conserved F or W. A D gene is named only where the DNA matches it firmly. Expanded clones get a size class; other rows say once, few or many, or leave the size out.

j_gene: TRBJ2-1; abundance: NA; v_gene: TRBV27; d_gene: TRBD2; CDR3aa: CASSTISGTSGNEQFF; CDR3nt: TGTGCCAGCAGTACTATCTCCGGGACTAGCGGCAATGAGCAGTTCTTC
j_gene: TRBJ2-3; abundance: NA; v_gene: TRBV18; d_gene: NA; CDR3aa: CASSAAAGVYSDTQYF; CDR3nt: TGTGCCAGCTCAGCTGCGGCAGGGGTGTATTCAGATACGCAGTATTTT
j_gene: TRBJ2-7; abundance: NA; v_gene: TRBV4-3; d_gene: NA; CDR3aa: CASSQDGSRVYEQYF; CDR3nt: TGCGCCAGCAGCCAAGACGGGTCCAGGGTCTACGAGCAGTACTTC
j_gene: TRBJ2-4; abundance: NA; v_gene: TRBV11-2; d_gene: TRBD1; CDR3aa: CASSLGGTGDRAIQYF; CDR3nt: TGTGCCAGCAGCTTAGGAGGGACAGGGGACCGGGCGATTCAGTACTTC
j_gene: TRBJ1-3; abundance: once; v_gene: TRBV30; d_gene: NA; CDR3aa: CAWSDYTGSSGNTIYF; CDR3nt: TGTGCCTGGAGTGACTATACCGGATCCTCTGGAAACACCATATATTTT
j_gene: TRBJ2-3; abundance: NA; v_gene: TRBV28; d_gene: NA; CDR3aa: CASSFGLSSTDTQYF; CDR3nt: TGTGCCAGCAGTTTCGGCCTTAGCAGCACAGATACGCAGTATTTT
j_gene: TRBJ1-4; abundance: NA; v_gene: TRBV12-3/TRBV12-4; d_gene: NA; CDR3aa: CASTGTGGRKLFF; CDR3nt: TGTGCCAGCACTGGAACCGGGGGGAGAAAACTGTTTTTT
j_gene: TRBJ1-2; abundance: few; v_gene: TRBV18; d_gene: TRBD1; CDR3aa: CASSPPGQGEHGYTF; CDR3nt: TGTGCCAGCTCACCTCCGGGACAGGGAGAGCATGGCTACACCTTC
j_gene: TRBJ2-2; abundance: NA; v_gene: TRBV9; d_gene: NA; CDR3aa: CASSPTGNTGELFF; CDR3nt: TGTGCCAGCAGCCCGACAGGGAACACCGGGGAGCTGTTTTTT
j_gene: TRBJ2-2; abundance: NA; v_gene: TRBV27; d_gene: NA; CDR3aa: CASSSLGPGELFF; CDR3nt: TGTGCCAGCAGTTCCCTAGGTCCCGGGGAGCTGTTTTTT
j_gene: TRBJ2-1; abundance: few; v_gene: TRBV7-3; d_gene: NA; CDR3aa: CAPGTRPKGRYNEQFF; CDR3nt: TGTGCCCCCGGGACTCGCCCAAAAGGAAGGTACAATGAGCAGTTCTTC
j_gene: TRBJ2-3; abundance: NA; v_gene: TRBV9; d_gene: TRBD2; CDR3aa: CASSWTSGRLDTQYF; CDR3nt: TGTGCCAGCAGCTGGACTAGCGGGAGGCTGGATACGCAGTATTTT
j_gene: TRBJ2-1; abundance: NA; v_gene: TRBV20-1; d_gene: NA; CDR3aa: CSAPPRGLMFF; CDR3nt: TGCAGTGCCCCCCCCCGGGGATTGATGTTCTTC
j_gene: TRBJ1-2; abundance: once; v_gene: TRBV4-3; d_gene: TRBD1; CDR3aa: CASSPQSGQRAYGYTF; CDR3nt: TGCGCCAGCAGCCCCCAGTCGGGACAGCGAGCCTATGGCTACACCTTC
j_gene: TRBJ2-1; abundance: NA; v_gene: TRBV24-1; d_gene: NA; CDR3aa: CATSGSPAGYMISDEQFF; CDR3nt: TGTGCCACCAGTGGGTCCCCTGCGGGTTATATGATTTCGGATGAGCAGTTCTTC
j_gene: TRBJ2-5; abundance: NA; v_gene: TRBV30; d_gene: TRBD2; CDR3aa: CAWTSGIQETQYF; CDR3nt: TGTGCCTGGACTAGCGGGATCCAAGAGACCCAGTACTTC
j_gene: TRBJ2-7; abundance: NA; v_gene: TRBV28; d_gene: NA; CDR3aa: CASRSRGEQYF; CDR3nt: TGTGCCAGCAGATCGCGGGGCGAGCAGTACTTC
j_gene: TRBJ1-5; abundance: NA; v_gene: TRBV28; d_gene: NA; CDR3aa: CASSFPDSHLYNQPQHF; CDR3nt: TGTGCCAGCAGTTTCCCGGACAGCCACTTGTACAATCAGCCCCAGCATTTT
j_gene: TRBJ2-7; abundance: NA; v_gene: TRBV5-4; d_gene: TRBD1; CDR3aa: CASSWGQGIQYEQYF; CDR3nt: TGTGCCAGCAGCTGGGGACAGGGGATTCAATACGAGCAGTACTTC
j_gene: TRBJ1-2; abundance: NA; v_gene: TRBV5-4; d_gene: TRBD1; CDR3aa: CASRRTGGDYGYTF; CDR3nt: TGTGCCAGCAGGAGGACAGGGGGCGACTATGGCTACACCTTC
j_gene: TRBJ2-1; abundance: NA; v_gene: TRBV20-1; d_gene: TRBD2; CDR3aa: CSASRGLVTSEQFF; CDR3nt: TGCAGTGCTAGTAGGGGACTAGTAACGAGTGAGCAGTTCTTC
j_gene: TRBJ2-3; abundance: NA; v_gene: TRBV9; d_gene: TRBD2; CDR3aa: CASSARSGGTTDTQYF; CDR3nt: TGTGCCAGCAGCGCCCGTTCCGGGGGGACTACAGATACGCAGTATTTT
j_gene: TRBJ2-2; abundance: NA; v_gene: TRBV7-2; d_gene: NA; CDR3aa: CASSLREGALGGELFF; CDR3nt: TGTGCCAGCAGCCTCCGGGAGGGGGCATTGGGCGGGGAGCTGTTTTTT
j_gene: TRBJ2-2; abundance: NA; v_gene: TRBV7-5; d_gene: NA; CDR3aa: CVRSCPWNTGELFF; CDR3nt: TGTGTCAGAAGCTGTCCCTGGAACACCGGGGAGCTGTTTTTT
j_gene: TRBJ1-1; abundance: NA; v_gene: TRBV6-5; d_gene: TRBD1; CDR3aa: CASSWGQGPTEAFF; CDR3nt: TGTGCCAGCAGTTGGGGACAGGGACCCACTGAAGCTTTCTTT
j_gene: TRBJ1-5; abundance: NA; v_gene: TRBV24-1; d_gene: NA; CDR3aa: CATSDNNQPQHF; CDR3nt: TGTGCCACCAGTGACAATAATCAGCCCCAGCATTTT
j_gene: TRBJ1-1; abundance: NA; v_gene: TRBV28; d_gene: NA; CDR3aa: CASSLGEDEAFF; CDR3nt: TGTGCCAGCAGTTTAGGAGAAGATGAAGCTTTCTTT
j_gene: TRBJ2-2; abundance: NA; v_gene: TRBV28; d_gene: TRBD1; CDR3aa: CASSSPPGQGIGELFF; CDR3nt: TGTGCCAGCAGTTCACCTCCGGGACAGGGAATCGGGGAGCTGTTTTTT
j_gene: TRBJ1-6; abundance: NA; v_gene: TRBV4-1; d_gene: TRBD1; CDR3aa: CASSQVLQGAIGSPLHF; CDR3nt: TGCGCCAGCAGCCAAGTCCTACAGGGGGCGATTGGTTCACCCCTCCACTTT
j_gene: TRBJ1-2; abundance: NA; v_gene: TRBV2; d_gene: NA; CDR3aa: CAGEEGNSYGYTF; CDR3nt: TGTGCGGGAGAGGAGGGGAATAGCTATGGCTACACCTTC
j_gene: TRBJ1-1; abundance: NA; v_gene: TRBV25-1; d_gene: NA; CDR3aa: CASSGTVEAFF; CDR3nt: TGTGCCAGCAGTGGGACAGTTGAAGCTTTCTTT
j_gene: TRBJ2-7; abundance: NA; v_gene: TRBV28; d_gene: NA; CDR3aa: CASSPQEGRSYEQYF; CDR3nt: TGTGCCAGCAGTCCCCAGGAGGGACGCTCCTACGAGCAGTACTTC
j_gene: TRBJ2-1; abundance: NA; v_gene: TRBV7-6; d_gene: TRBD2; CDR3aa: CASSDSGSIPYNEQFF; CDR3nt: TGTGCCAGCTCAGATAGCGGGAGTATCCCTTACAATGAGCAGTTCTTC
j_gene: TRBJ1-3; abundance: NA; v_gene: TRBV6-5; d_gene: NA; CDR3aa: CASQTGFPGNTIYF; CDR3nt: TGTGCCAGCCAGACGGGGTTCCCTGGAAACACCATATATTTT
j_gene: TRBJ1-4; abundance: few; v_gene: TRBV10-1; d_gene: NA; CDR3aa: CASSESSATNEKLFF; CDR3nt: TGCGCCAGCAGTGAGTCGAGTGCAACTAATGAAAAACTGTTTTTT
j_gene: TRBJ2-1; abundance: NA; v_gene: TRBV6-4; d_gene: NA; CDR3aa: CASSGGTSSYNEQFF; CDR3nt: TGTGCCAGCAGTGGGGGGACAAGCTCCTACAATGAGCAGTTCTTC
j_gene: TRBJ2-1; abundance: NA; v_gene: TRBV5-4; d_gene: TRBD1; CDR3aa: CASSPLPGGAPRDNEQFF; CDR3nt: TGTGCCAGCAGCCCACTGCCAGGGGGCGCCCCCCGAGACAATGAGCAGTTCTTC
j_gene: TRBJ1-3; abundance: NA; v_gene: TRBV7-9; d_gene: NA; CDR3aa: CASSLIYVGLSSGNTIYF; CDR3nt: TGTGCCAGCAGCTTAATCTATGTGGGACTGAGCTCTGGAAACACCATATATTTT
j_gene: TRBJ2-1; abundance: few; v_gene: TRBV27; d_gene: NA; CDR3aa: CASSVRDFINEQFF; CDR3nt: TGTGCCAGCAGTGTCCGGGACTTCATCAATGAGCAGTTCTTC
j_gene: TRBJ2-3; abundance: NA; v_gene: TRBV3-1/TRBV3-2; d_gene: NA; CDR3aa: CASSGAITSTDTQYF; CDR3nt: TGTGCCAGCAGCGGGGCGATAACTAGCACAGATACGCAGTATTTT
j_gene: TRBJ2-2; abundance: NA; v_gene: TRBV4-3; d_gene: TRBD2; CDR3aa: CASSKNTGTSIRELFF; CDR3nt: TGCGCCAGCAGCAAAAATACCGGGACTAGCATCAGGGAGCTGTTTTTT
j_gene: TRBJ1-1; abundance: NA; v_gene: TRBV7-2; d_gene: NA; CDR3aa: CASSYQGVTSEAFF; CDR3nt: TGTGCCAGCAGCTACCAAGGAGTGACCTCTGAAGCTTTCTTT
j_gene: TRBJ2-7; abundance: NA; v_gene: TRBV6-1; d_gene: TRBD2; CDR3aa: CASRIAGGDYEQYF; CDR3nt: TGTGCCAGCAGAATAGCGGGAGGCGACTACGAGCAGTACTTC
j_gene: TRBJ2-1; abundance: NA; v_gene: TRBV6-5; d_gene: NA; CDR3aa: CASSYSAGGNEQFF; CDR3nt: TGTGCCAGCAGTTACTCGGCAGGGGGGAATGAGCAGTTCTTC
j_gene: TRBJ2-3; abundance: NA; v_gene: TRBV19; d_gene: TRBD1; CDR3aa: CASSSGGRGSDTQYF; CDR3nt: TGTGCCAGTTCTTCAGGGGGTCGAGGCTCAGATACGCAGTATTTT